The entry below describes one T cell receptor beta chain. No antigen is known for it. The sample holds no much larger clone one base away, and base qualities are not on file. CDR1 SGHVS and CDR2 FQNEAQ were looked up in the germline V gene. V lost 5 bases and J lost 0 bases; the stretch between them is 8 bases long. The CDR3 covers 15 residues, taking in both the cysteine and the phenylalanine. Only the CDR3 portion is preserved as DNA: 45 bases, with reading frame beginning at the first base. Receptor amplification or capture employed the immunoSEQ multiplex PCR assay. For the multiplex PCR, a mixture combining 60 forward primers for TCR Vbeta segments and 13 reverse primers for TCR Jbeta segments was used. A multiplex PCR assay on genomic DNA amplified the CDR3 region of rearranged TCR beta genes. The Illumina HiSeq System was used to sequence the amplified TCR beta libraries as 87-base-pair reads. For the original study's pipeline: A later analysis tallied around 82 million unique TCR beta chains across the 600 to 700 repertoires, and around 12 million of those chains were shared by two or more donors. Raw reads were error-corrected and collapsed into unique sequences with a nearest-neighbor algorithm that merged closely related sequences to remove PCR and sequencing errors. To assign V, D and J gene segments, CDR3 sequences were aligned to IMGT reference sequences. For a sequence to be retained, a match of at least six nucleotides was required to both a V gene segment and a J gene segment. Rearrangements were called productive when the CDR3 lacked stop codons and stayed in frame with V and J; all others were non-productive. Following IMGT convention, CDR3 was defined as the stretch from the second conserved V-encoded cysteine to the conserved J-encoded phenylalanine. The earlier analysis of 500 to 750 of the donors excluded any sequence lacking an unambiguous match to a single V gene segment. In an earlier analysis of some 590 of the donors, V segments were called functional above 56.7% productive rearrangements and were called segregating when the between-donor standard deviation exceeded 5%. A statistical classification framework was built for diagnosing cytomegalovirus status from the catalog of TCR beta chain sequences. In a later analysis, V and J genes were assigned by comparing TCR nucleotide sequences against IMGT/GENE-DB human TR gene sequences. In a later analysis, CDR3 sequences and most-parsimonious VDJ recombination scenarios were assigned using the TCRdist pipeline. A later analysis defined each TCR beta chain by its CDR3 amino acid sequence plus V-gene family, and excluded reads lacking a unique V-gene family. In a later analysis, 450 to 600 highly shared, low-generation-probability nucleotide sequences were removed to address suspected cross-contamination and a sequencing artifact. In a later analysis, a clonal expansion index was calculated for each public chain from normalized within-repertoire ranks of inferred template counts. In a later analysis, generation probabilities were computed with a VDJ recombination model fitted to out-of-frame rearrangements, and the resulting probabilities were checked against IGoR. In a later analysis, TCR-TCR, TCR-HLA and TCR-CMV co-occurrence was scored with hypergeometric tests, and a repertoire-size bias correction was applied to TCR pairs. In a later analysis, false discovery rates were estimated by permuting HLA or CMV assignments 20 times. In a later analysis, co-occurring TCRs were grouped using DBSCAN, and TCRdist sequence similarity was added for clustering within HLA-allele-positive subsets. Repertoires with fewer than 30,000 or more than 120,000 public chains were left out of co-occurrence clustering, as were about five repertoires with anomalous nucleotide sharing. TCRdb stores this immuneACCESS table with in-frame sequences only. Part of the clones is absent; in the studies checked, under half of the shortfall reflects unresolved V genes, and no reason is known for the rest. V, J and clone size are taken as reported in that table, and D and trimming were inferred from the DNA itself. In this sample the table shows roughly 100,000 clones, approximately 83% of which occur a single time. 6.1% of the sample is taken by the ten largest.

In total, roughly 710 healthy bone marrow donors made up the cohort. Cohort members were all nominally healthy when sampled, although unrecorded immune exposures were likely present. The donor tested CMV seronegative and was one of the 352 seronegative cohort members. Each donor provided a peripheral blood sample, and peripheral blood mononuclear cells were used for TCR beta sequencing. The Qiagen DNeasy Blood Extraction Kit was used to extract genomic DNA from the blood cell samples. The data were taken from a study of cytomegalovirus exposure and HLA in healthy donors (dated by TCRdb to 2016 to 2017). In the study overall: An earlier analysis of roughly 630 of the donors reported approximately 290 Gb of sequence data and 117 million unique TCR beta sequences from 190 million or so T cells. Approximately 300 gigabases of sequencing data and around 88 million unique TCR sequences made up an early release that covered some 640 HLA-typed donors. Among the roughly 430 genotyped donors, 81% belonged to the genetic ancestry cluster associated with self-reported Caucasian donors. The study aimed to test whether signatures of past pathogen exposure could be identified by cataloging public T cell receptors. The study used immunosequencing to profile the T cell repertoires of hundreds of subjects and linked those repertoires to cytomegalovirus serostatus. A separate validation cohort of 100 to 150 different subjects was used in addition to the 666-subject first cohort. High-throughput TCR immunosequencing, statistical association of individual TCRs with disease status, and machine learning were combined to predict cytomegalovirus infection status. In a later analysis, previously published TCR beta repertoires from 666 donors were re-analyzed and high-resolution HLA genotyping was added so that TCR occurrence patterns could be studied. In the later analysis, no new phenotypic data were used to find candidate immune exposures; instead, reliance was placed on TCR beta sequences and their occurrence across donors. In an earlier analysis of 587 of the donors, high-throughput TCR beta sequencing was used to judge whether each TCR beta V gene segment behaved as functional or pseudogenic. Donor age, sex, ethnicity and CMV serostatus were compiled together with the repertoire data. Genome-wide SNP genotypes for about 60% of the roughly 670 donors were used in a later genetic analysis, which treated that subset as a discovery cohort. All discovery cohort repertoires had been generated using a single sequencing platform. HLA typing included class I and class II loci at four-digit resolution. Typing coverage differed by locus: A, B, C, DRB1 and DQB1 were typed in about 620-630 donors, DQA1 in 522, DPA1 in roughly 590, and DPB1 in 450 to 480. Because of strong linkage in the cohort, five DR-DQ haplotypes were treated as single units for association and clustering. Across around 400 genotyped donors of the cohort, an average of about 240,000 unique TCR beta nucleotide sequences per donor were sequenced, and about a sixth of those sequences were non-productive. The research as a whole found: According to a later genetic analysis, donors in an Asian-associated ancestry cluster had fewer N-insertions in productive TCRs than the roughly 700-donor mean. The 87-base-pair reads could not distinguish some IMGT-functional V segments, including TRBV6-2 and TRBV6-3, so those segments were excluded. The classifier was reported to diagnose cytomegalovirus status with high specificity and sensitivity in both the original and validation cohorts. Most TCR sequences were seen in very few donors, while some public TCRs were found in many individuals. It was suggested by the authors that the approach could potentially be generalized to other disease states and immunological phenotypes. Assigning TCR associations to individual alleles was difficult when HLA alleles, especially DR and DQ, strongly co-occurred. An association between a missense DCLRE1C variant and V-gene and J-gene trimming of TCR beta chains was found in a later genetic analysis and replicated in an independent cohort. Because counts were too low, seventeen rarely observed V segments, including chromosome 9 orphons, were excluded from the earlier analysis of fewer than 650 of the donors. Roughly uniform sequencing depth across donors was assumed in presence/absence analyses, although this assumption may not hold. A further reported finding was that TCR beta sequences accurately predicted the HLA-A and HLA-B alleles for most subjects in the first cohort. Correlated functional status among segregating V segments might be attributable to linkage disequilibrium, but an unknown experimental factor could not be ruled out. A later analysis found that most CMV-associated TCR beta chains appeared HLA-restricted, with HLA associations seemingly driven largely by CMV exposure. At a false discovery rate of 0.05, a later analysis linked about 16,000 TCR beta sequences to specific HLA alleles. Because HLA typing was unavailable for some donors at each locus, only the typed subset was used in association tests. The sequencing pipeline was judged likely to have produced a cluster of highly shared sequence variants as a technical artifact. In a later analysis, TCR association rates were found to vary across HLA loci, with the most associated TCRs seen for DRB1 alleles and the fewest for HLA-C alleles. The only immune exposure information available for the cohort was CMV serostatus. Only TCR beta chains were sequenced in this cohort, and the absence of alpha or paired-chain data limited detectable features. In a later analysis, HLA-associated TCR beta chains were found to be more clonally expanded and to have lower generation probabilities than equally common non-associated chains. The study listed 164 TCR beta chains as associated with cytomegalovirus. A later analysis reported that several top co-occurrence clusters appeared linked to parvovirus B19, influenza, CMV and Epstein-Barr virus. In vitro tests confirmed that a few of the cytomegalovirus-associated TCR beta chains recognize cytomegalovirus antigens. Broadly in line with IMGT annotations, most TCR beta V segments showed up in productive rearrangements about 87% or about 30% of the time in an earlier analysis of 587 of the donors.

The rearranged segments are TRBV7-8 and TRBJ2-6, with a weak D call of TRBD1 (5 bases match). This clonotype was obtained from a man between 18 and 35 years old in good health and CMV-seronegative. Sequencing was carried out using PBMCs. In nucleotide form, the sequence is TGTGCCAGCAGCCTAGACAGCTCTGGGGCCAACGTCCTGACTTTC. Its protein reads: CASSLDSSGANVLTF.